This passage covers 15 T cell receptor beta chains from one sample sequenced in a study of T cell responses to AZD1222 COVID-19 vaccine. Generated by immunoSEQ multiplex PCR, the TCRdb table keeps only in-frame clones and is missing some. Here the sample spans under 200,000 clones, 85% to 90% being singletons. Specimen: peripheral blood, collected 28 days after the second AZD1222 dose. These receptors all come from an adult who received the AZD1222 COVID-19 vaccine.

The chain joins TRBV19 to TRBJ1-5; TRBD1 matches 7 bases. The CDR3 consists of 15 residues. CDR1 LNHDA and CDR2 SQIVND come from the germline V gene (reference sequence). V lost 1 base, J lost 7 bases, and 7 bases stayed unmatched. Here the CDR3 reads CASSIVEGAKQPQHF. The DNA of the CDR3 is TGTGCCAGTAGTATAGTGGAGGGGGCGAAGCAGCCCCAGCATTTT.

The V gene is TRBV6-5, the J gene TRBJ2-2; D call uncertain. CDR3 length equals 15 residues. Trimming removed 8 bases from V and 6 bases from J, with 19 bases in between. The germline gives CDR1 MNHEY, CDR2 SVGAGI. CDR3 in DNA: TGTGCCAGCCTTTGGGAAGTCGTTAGGCCCGGGGAGCTGTTTTTT. This gives the protein CASLWEVVRPGELFF.

The genes are TRBV5-1 and TRBJ2-7; maybe TRBD2 (6 bases). The V end lost 2 bases, the J end lost 6 bases, and 12 bases lay between the germline ends. The CDR3 consists of 13 residues. CDR1 and CDR2 from the germline V gene are SGHRS and YFSETQ. The CDR3 sequence: CASSLSGDREQYF. The DNA for the CDR3 is TGCGCCAGCAGCTTATCGGGGGACCGCGAGCAGTACTTC.

V gene TRBV3-1 (or the pseudogene TRBV3-2) combines with J gene TRBJ1-3, with D possibly being TRBD1 (5 bases). This CDR3 is built from 16 residues. CDR1 and CDR2 from the germline V gene are LGHDT and YNNKEL (reference sequence). The V end lost 2 bases, the J end lost 4 bases, and 15 bases lay between the germline ends. For the CDR3, the DNA is TGTGCCAGCAGCCAAAAGGAGGGAGGGACCGGAAACACCATATATTTT. Translated, it gives CASSQKEGGTGNTIYF.

The chain links TRBV5-1 to TRBJ2-1; TRBD1 aligns across 7 bases. Germline values: CDR1 SGHRS, CDR2 YFSETQ. The CDR3 is made up of 15 amino acids. Germline trimming cut 0 bases from V and 0 bases from J; bases unmatched to any gene: 0. The CDR3 sequence: CASSLGDSSYNEQFF. CDR3 DNA sequence: TGCGCCAGCAGCTTGGGGGACAGCTCCTACAATGAGCAGTTCTTC.

This sequence joins TRBV9 and TRBJ2-2; TRBD2 matches 10 bases. CDR1 is SGDLS, CDR2 YYNGEE, per germline. The CDR3 totals 18 residues. Trimming removed 3 bases from V and 4 bases from J; junction bases left unmatched: 12. This CDR3 reads CASSEPISGLASTGELFF. CDR3 nucleotide sequence: TGTGCCAGCAGCGAGCCTATCTCGGGACTAGCGTCCACCGGGGAGCTGTTTTTT.

V and J are TRBV6-6 and TRBJ1-5; D not resolved. The length of the CDR3 is 13 residues. V dropped 6 bases and J dropped 3 bases, with 9 bases sitting between them. CDR1 MNHNY and CDR2 SVGAGI come from the germline V gene (reference sequence). The CDR3 coding sequence is TGTGCCAGCAGCTCGCAGGACAATCAGCCCCAGCATTTT. Translating gives CASSSQDNQPQHF.

The rearrangement joins TRBV7-5 to TRBJ2-1; the DNA was not used to check the table's D call, TRBD2. TRBV7-5 is a known pseudogene. There are 15 residues in the CDR3. CDR3 loop: CARSETGTSFNEQFF. The CDR3 region has the DNA TGTGCCAGAAGCGAGACCGGGACTAGCTTCAATGAGCAGTTCTTC.

The genes are TRBV6-5 and TRBJ1-6; 8 nucleotides line up with TRBD1. Trimming cost V 0 bases and J 7 bases; bases outside gene matches: 2. CDR3 size: 15 residues. The V gene's germline CDR1 is MNHEY and CDR2 SVGAGI. This CDR3 is CASSYSTGDNSPLHF. The CDR3 nucleotides are TGTGCCAGCAGTTACTCGACAGGGGACAATTCACCCCTCCACTTT.

The rearrangement uses TRBV20-1 and TRBJ2-1, with D possibly matching TRBD2 (5 bases). CDR3 length: 11 amino acids. V was shortened by 5 bases and J by 8 bases, with 10 bases between the two germline ends. Per the germline V gene, CDR1 is DFQATT and CDR2 is SNEGSKA (reference sequence). CDR3 protein: CSARWGDEQFF. CDR3 bases: TGCAGTGCTCGATGGGGAGATGAGCAGTTCTTC.

This clone occurred once. The chain has TRBV19 and TRBJ2-7; D possibly matches TRBD1 or TRBD2 (6 bases each). V was clipped by 6 bases and J by 5 bases, with 17 bases between them. The CDR3 has 14 residues. CDR1 LNHDA and CDR2 SQIVND come from the germline V gene (reference sequence). The CDR3 spells CASSFGGRRNEQYF. CDR3 sequence (DNA): TGTGCCAGTAGCTTTGGGGGGCGCAGGAACGAGCAGTACTTC.

The chain joins TRBV6-6 to TRBJ2-2; weak D call: TRBD2 (5 bases). The CDR3 spans 13 residues. Germline lookup yields CDR1 MNHNY and CDR2 SVGAGI (reference sequence). V lost 2 bases and J 6 bases, leaving 7 bases between the germline ends. As DNA, the CDR3 is TGTGCCAGCAGTTACGGCGGGTCCGGGGAGCTGTTTTTT. Amino acids: CASSYGGSGELFF.

The genes are TRBV6-5 and TRBJ2-2, with 7 bases lining up with TRBD1. From germline, CDR1 is MNHEY and CDR2 SVGAGI. This CDR3 has 15 amino acids. Unmatched junction bases numbered 11, after V lost 6 bases and J lost 7 bases. CDR3 in amino acids: CASRHATGLGGELFF. The CDR3 DNA reads TGTGCCAGCAGGCACGCGACAGGGCTTGGCGGGGAGCTGTTTTTT.

The rearrangement joins TRBV30 to TRBJ1-1; 7 bases fit TRBD1. CDR1 is GTSNPN and CDR2 is SVGIG in the germline V gene (reference sequence). The CDR3 length is 12 residues. Unmatched junction bases numbered 1, after V lost 5 bases and J lost 1 base. This chain's CDR3 is CAWDRENTEAFF. CDR3 in DNA: TGTGCCTGGGACAGGGAGAACACTGAAGCTTTCTTT.

The chain carries TRBV29-1 and TRBJ2-1; D is unresolved. Looked up from germline, CDR1 is SQVTM and CDR2 is ANQGSEA. The CDR3 runs 14 residues. V shed 4 bases and J shed 0 bases, with 10 bases lying between them. Here the CDR3 DNA reads TGCAGCGTTGCCATCCCACCCTCCTACAATGAGCAGTTCTTC. Its protein product is CSVAIPPSYNEQFF.